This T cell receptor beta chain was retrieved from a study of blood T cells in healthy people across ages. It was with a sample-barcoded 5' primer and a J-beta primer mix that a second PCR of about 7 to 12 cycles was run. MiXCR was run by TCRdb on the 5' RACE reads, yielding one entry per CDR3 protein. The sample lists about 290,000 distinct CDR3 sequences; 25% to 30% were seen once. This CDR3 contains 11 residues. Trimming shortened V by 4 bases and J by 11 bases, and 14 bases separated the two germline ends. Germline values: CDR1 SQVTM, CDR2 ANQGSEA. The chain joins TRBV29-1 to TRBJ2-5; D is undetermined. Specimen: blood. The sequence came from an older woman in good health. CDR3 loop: CSVASDGEQYF. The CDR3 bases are TGCAGCGTTGCCTCTGATGGAGAGCAGTACTTC.